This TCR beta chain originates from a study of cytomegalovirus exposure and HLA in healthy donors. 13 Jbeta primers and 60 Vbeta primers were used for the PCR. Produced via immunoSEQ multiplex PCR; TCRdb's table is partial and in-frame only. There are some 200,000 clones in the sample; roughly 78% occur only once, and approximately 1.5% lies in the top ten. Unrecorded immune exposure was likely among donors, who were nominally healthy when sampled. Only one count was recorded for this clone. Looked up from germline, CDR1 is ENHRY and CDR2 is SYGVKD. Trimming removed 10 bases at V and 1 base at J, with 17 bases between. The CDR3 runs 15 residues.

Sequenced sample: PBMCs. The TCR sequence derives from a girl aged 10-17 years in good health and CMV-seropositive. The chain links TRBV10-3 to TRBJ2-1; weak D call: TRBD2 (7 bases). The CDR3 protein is CATEGGRQSYNEQFF. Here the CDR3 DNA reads TGTGCCACCGAGGGGGGGAGGCAGTCCTACAATGAGCAGTTCTTC.